This T cell receptor beta chain was obtained from a study of blood T cell repertoires in COVID-19. About the research overall: T cells, B-cell-depleted T cells, or PBMCs supplied cDNA or gDNA.

In the original processing: Estimation of nucleated cell counts relied on the amplification of reference gene primers. Repertoires were generated with immunoSEQ multiplex PCR, while TCRdb's copy carries only in-frame clones and drops some. Clone size and the V and J calls come from that table; the DNA yielded D and trimming. In the table there are approximately 150,000 clones, around 83% of which are singletons. The CDR3 covers 13 residues. Germline V gene lookup returns CDR1 KGHSH and CDR2 LQKENI. The V end was cut by 2 bases, the J end by 4 bases, with 8 bases between. The sequencing sample was made of peripheral blood. The V call is TRBV18, the J call TRBJ1-1; D is unclear. The clonotype originates from a woman aged 55-69 years with acute or convalescent COVID-19. This CDR3 reads CASSPTSSTEAFF. The DNA for the CDR3 is TGTGCCAGCTCACCAACAAGTTCCACTGAAGCTTTCTTT.